The 4 T cell receptor beta chains listed next were all sequenced from one sample in a study of CD8+CD57+ T cells in acquired aplastic anemia. Genomic DNA provided the template from which TCR beta VDJ and CDR3 profiles were obtained. TCRdb redid the calling of the reads with MiXCR, one entry per CDR3 protein. The sample includes about 130,000 distinct CDR3 sequences, over 45% of them seen just once. The sequencing input was sorted CD4+, CD8+, or CD8+CD57+ T cells (not recorded which) from PBMCs. The receptors derive from a human donor in good health, serving as a control.

The genes are TRBV11-2 and TRBJ1-6; D is uncertain. The germline V gene encodes CDR1 SGHAT and CDR2 FQNNGV. CDR3 length equals 15 residues. The V end was cut by 0 bases, the J end by 10 bases, with 13 bases between. In DNA, the CDR3 is TGTGCCAGCAGCTTAGAACGGACGGTGAACTCACCCCTCCACTTT. This sequence encodes CASSLERTVNSPLHF.

V usage is TRBV10-3 and J usage is TRBJ2-1; 11 bases are a match to TRBD2. V gave up 6 bases and J gave up 7 bases; unmatched junction bases: 8. The V gene's germline CDR1 is ENHRY and CDR2 SYGVKD. The CDR3 is 15 residues long. The CDR3 DNA sequence: TGTGCCATCAGCCAACTAGCGGGGGCGCGAAATGAGCAGTTCTTC. As protein: CAISQLAGARNEQFF.

The sample holds a few counts of this clonotype. The J gene is TRBJ1-5, the V gene TRBV18; unclear D gene. CDR3 length equals 14 residues. Trimming removed 2 bases from V and 3 bases from J, with 8 bases in between. CDR1 and CDR2 from the germline V gene are KGHSH and LQKENI. The CDR3 DNA follows: TGTGCCAGCTCACCAAACGGGGACAATCAGCCCCAGCATTTT. It encodes CASSPNGDNQPQHF.

The chain links TRBV2 to TRBJ1-5; no clear D gene. The germline V and J ends were trimmed by 0 bases and 6 bases, with 9 bases remaining between them. Germline CDR1 reads SNHLY; CDR2 reads FYNNEI. The CDR3 is made up of 14 amino acids. The CDR3 DNA reads TGTGCCAGCAGTGAAGCGGGTACCAGTCAGCCCCAGCATTTT. This sequence encodes CASSEAGTSQPQHF.